Listed here is a single TCR beta chain. The antigen is undetermined. In germline, CDR1 is SGHVS, CDR2 FNYEAQ. The CDR3 runs 16 residues. Trimming at V came to 6 bases and at J to 0 bases, leaving 10 bases not matched to a gene. This sample was taken from a study of T cells in Graves' hyperthyroidism and ophthalmopathy. Broader study findings: The model predicted ophthalmopathy a median around 6 months before onset. Blood also carried most thyroid clonotypes expanded above 0.001.

Patients between 18 and 65 years old had hyperthyroidism, newly diagnosed and lasting under 2 months. The authors took PBMCs from 7.5 to 10 ml fresh peripheral blood. The CDR3 regions of TCR beta were amplified from RNA transcripts. TCR CDR3 regions were first amplified by RT-PCR with HTBI primers. TCRdb passed the multiplex PCR reads through MiXCR, listing each CDR3 protein once. This repertoire shows some 250,000 distinct CDR3 sequences, roughly 15% found once; its top ten account for over 30%. The TCR sequence derives from a woman in her forties or fifties with Graves' hyperthyroidism that later progressed to Graves' ophthalmopathy. Input material: blood. The V call is TRBV7-6, the J call TRBJ1-1, with TRBD1 matching 7 bases. CDR3 sequence: CASRPQPGQLNTEAFF. CDR3 coding DNA: TGTGCCAGCAGACCCCAACCGGGACAGTTGAACACTGAAGCTTTCTTT.